This TCR beta chain was captured in a study of T cells in Graves' hyperthyroidism and ophthalmopathy. Each person with ophthalmopathy scored at least 3 on the Clinical Activity Score, reached NOSPECS grade 4 or higher, and had been ill under 3 months. Not enrolled were patients with uncontrolled infection, other autoimmune disease, pregnancy or lactation. Diagnoses rested on clinical symptoms, serum thyroxine and TRAb, thyroid ultrasound and orbital computed tomography. This clonotype came up a few times. What it binds is unknown. TCR beta CDR3 regions were amplified from RNA. An initial round of RT-PCR targeting the TCR CDR3 relied on the HTBI primer set. TCRdb fed the multiplex PCR reads into MiXCR, producing one record per CDR3 protein. The sample consists of roughly 500,000 distinct CDR3 sequences, more than 15% of them appearing once. The V segment lost 8 bases and the J segment 3 bases; nucleotides outside the gene matches: 9. This CDR3 contains 14 residues. Germline V lookup: CDR1 KGHSH, CDR2 LQKENI.

Study-level points and caveats: In validation, the model predicted ophthalmopathy. These predictions came a median roughly seven months before onset.

The chain recombines TRBV18 with TRBJ2-5; 7 bases line up with TRBD1. The TCR sequence derives from a woman in her twenties or thirties with Graves' ophthalmopathy. The sample taken for sequencing was blood. CDR3 DNA sequence: TGTGCCAGCCCACAGACCGGGACAGAAGAGACCCAGTACTTC. Protein product: CASPQTGTEETQYF.